These 21 T cell receptor beta chains originate from one sample sequenced in a study of naive and memory T cell subsets. Study-wide results and limits: Possibly reflecting memory cells re-expressing CD45RA, a few larger clonotypes occurred in naive repertoires, especially CD8.

Their cognate antigens are unknown. Both TRBC1 and TRBC2 were covered by a beta constant-region primer of two equimolar oligonucleotides. The ligated cDNA underwent four PCR rounds using SP2 and nested alpha and beta constant-region primers. TCRdb fed the UMI-ligation and nested PCR reads into MiXCR, producing one record per CDR3 protein. This table has 130,000 to 150,000 distinct CDR3 sequences, about 20% appearing once. The material sequenced was naive CD4+ T cells from blood. Receptors originate from a human donor in good health.

The V gene is TRBV5-1, the J gene TRBJ2-3; 8 bases match TRBD2. Germline values: CDR1 SGHRS, CDR2 YFSETQ. The CDR3 runs to 16 residues. With 3 bases clipped from V and 2 bases from J, the junction kept 8 bases outside the gene matches. In DNA, the CDR3 is TGCGCCAGCAGCTGGGGACTAGTTGTGGTCACAGATACGCAGTATTTT. The encoded protein is CASSWGLVVVTDTQYF.

V gene TRBV6-6 combines with J gene TRBJ2-3; 7 bases agree with TRBD2. The junction had 5 bases not matched to a gene; V was cut back by 7 bases and J by 4 bases. Per the germline V gene, CDR1 is MNHNY and CDR2 is SVGAGI (reference sequence). The CDR3 has 13 residues. The CDR3 DNA sequence: TGTGCCAGCACCAGGACTAGTGCAGATACGCAGTATTTT. Encoded protein: CASTRTSADTQYF.

This clonotype was detected ten times or more. The genes are TRBV28 and TRBJ1-5, with 9 positions matching TRBD1. CDR3 length: 15 residues. Unmatched junction bases numbered 11, after V lost 8 bases and J lost 6 bases. The germline V gene has CDR1 MDHEN and CDR2 SYDVKM. CDR3 protein: CASSPPGTGFQPQHF. CDR3 DNA sequence: TGTGCCAGCTCGCCTCCCGGGACAGGGTTTCAGCCCCAGCATTTT.

This clonotype was observed many times. V is TRBV6-5 and J is TRBJ1-5; possible D gene TRBD1, 6 bases. The CDR3 extends over 14 amino acids. Germline values: CDR1 MNHEY, CDR2 SVGAGI. With 4 bases removed from V and 2 bases from J, the gap between germline ends came to 9 bases. The CDR3 reads CASSLNRGNQPQHF. CDR3 DNA sequence: TGTGCCAGCAGTTTGAACAGGGGCAATCAGCCCCAGCATTTT.

This clonotype has a handful of counts. The rearrangement joins TRBV2 to TRBJ2-7; D not resolved. The CDR3 runs to 15 residues. Trimming took off 2 bases at V and 7 bases at J, with 18 bases between the two ends. The germline CDR1 and CDR2 sequences are SNHLY and FYNNEI. The CDR3 loop is CASSEFFRRNFEQYF. CDR3 nucleotide sequence: TGTGCCAGCAGTGAATTTTTCCGCAGGAATTTTGAGCAGTACTTC.

This clonotype was counted between two and nine times. The chain combines TRBV11-2 with TRBJ2-3; 10 bases match TRBD2. CDR1 SGHAT and CDR2 FQNNGV come from the germline V gene. The CDR3 covers 13 residues. V gave up 7 bases and J gave up 5 bases; unmatched junction bases: 3. The CDR3 region is CASTGLALDTQYF. The CDR3 DNA reads as TGTGCCAGCACGGGACTAGCGTTAGATACGCAGTATTTT. The full variable domain, its missing parts supplied by reference TRBV11-2 and TRBJ2-3, is EAGVAQSPRYKIIEKRQSVAFWCNPISGHATLYWYQQILGQGPKLLIQFQNNGVVDDSQLPKDRFSAERLKGVDSTLKIQPAKLEDSAVYLCASTGLALDTQYFGPGTRLTVL.

J is TRBJ1-6 and V is TRBV27, with TRBD1 matching over 8 bases. The V gene end was trimmed by 4 bases and the J gene end by 8 bases; junction bases not matched to a gene: 4. Per the germline V gene, CDR1 is MNHEY and CDR2 is SMNVEV (reference sequence). This CDR3 contains 14 residues. The CDR3 DNA sequence: TGTGCCAGCAGTTACAGGGGGGGAGATTCACCCCTCCACTTT. Protein product: CASSYRGGDSPLHF.

There are a few counts of this clonotype. The chain uses TRBV6-5 and TRBJ2-1; unclear D gene. The CDR3 consists of 12 residues. V shed 4 bases and J shed 4 bases, with 5 bases lying between them. Germline-derived CDR1 and CDR2 are MNHEY and SVGAGI. The CDR3 loop reads CASSSMYNEQFF. The CDR3 DNA follows: TGTGCCAGCAGTTCCATGTACAATGAGCAGTTCTTC.

The rearrangement uses TRBV5-1 and TRBJ2-1; 7 bases fit TRBD2. CDR3 length: 13 residues. The J segment lost 8 bases and the V segment lost 3 bases, leaving 5 bases of the junction unmatched. The germline CDR1 and CDR2 sequences are SGHRS and YFSETQ. CDR3 bases: TGCGCCAGCAGCTGGGAGGGTTTGGATGAGCAGTTCTTC. Translation gives CASSWEGLDEQFF. Full variable domain (rest looked up from reference TRBV5-1 and TRBJ2-1): KAGVTQTPRYLIKTRGQQVTLSCSPISGHRSVSWYQQTPGQGLQFLFEYFSETQRNKGNFPGRFSGRQFSNSRSEMNVSTLELGDSALYLCASSWEGLDEQFFGPGTRLTVL.

This clonotype was picked up many times. J is TRBJ1-2 and V is TRBV9; the match to TRBD1 covers 9 bases. Germline-derived CDR1 and CDR2 are SGDLS and YYNGEE. The trim removed 6 bases at V and 1 base at J, leaving 10 bases unmatched. This CDR3 has 16 residues. The CDR3 sequence is CASTHTGDRVNYGYTF. The CDR3 DNA sequence: TGTGCCAGCACCCACACTGGGGACAGGGTTAACTATGGCTACACCTTC.

This clonotype was counted between two and nine times. The chain couples TRBV12-3 or TRBV12-4 to TRBJ2-7; TRBD1 aligns across 7 bases. This CDR3 has 14 residues. V lost 5 bases and J lost 2; bases outside the gene matches: 6. The CDR3 loop is CASSPDRVPYEQYF. The CDR3 coding sequence is TGTGCCAGCAGTCCCGACAGGGTACCCTACGAGCAGTACTTC.

The chain combines TRBV12-5 with TRBJ2-7; D is uncertain. Trimming cost V 1 base and J 6 bases, with 13 bases left between them. CDR3 size: 14 residues. Germline lookup yields CDR1 LGHNT and CDR2 FRNRAP. The CDR3 region is CASGLGSRGGEQYF. The CDR3 DNA reads TGTGCTAGTGGTTTGGGTTCAAGAGGTGGCGAGCAGTACTTC.

This clonotype was counted only a few times. The chain is built from TRBV28 and TRBJ1-5; 10 nucleotides agree with TRBD1. CDR1 MDHEN and CDR2 SYDVKM come from the germline V gene. Losses at the gene ends were 4 bases for V and 7 bases for J; bases not matched to a gene: 7. The CDR3 consists of 15 residues. CDR3 protein: CASSWGQGLGQPQHF. CDR3 in DNA: TGTGCCAGCAGTTGGGGACAGGGGTTAGGACAGCCCCAGCATTTT.

This clonotype was counted at least ten times. The V and J genes are TRBV10-3 and TRBJ2-3; 8 bases agree with TRBD1. The CDR3 loop spans 15 amino acids. The trim removed 3 bases at V and 4 bases at J, leaving 6 bases unmatched. CDR1 and CDR2 from the germline V gene are ENHRY and SYGVKD. CDR3 region: CAISETGTGADTQYF. For the CDR3, the DNA is TGTGCCATCAGTGAAACCGGGACAGGCGCAGATACGCAGTATTTT.

This clonotype was picked up many times. The V call is TRBV11-2, the J call TRBJ2-1, with D unresolved. Trimming cost V 5 bases and J 0 bases, with 20 bases left between them. Germline V gene data show CDR1 as SGHAT and CDR2 as FQNNGV. The CDR3 is made up of 18 amino acids. The CDR3 protein is CASSPGGLAMSSYNEQFF. For the CDR3, the DNA is TGTGCCAGCAGCCCTGGCGGTTTAGCAATGAGCTCCTACAATGAGCAGTTCTTC. Full variable domain (rest looked up from reference TRBV11-2 and TRBJ2-1): EAGVAQSPRYKIIEKRQSVAFWCNPISGHATLYWYQQILGQGPKLLIQFQNNGVVDDSQLPKDRFSAERLKGVDSTLKIQPAKLEDSAVYLCASSPGGLAMSSYNEQFFGPGTRLTVL.

This clonotype was counted only a few times. V and J are TRBV20-1 and TRBJ1-2; D not certain. This CDR3 has 15 amino acids. Germline lookup yields CDR1 DFQATT and CDR2 SNEGSKA (reference sequence). Trimming removed 1 base at V and 2 bases at J, with 14 bases between. CDR3: CSARVEAPRNYGYTF. CDR3 bases: TGCAGTGCTAGAGTGGAGGCTCCGAGGAACTATGGCTACACCTTC.

This clonotype was detected only a few times. The chain links TRBV6-2 or TRBV6-3 to TRBJ2-7; D remains unclear. Trimming removed 2 bases at V and 2 bases at J, with 22 bases between. The CDR3 spans 18 residues. The germline gives CDR1 MNHEY, CDR2 SVGEGT. The CDR3 is CASSYTRGRATQTYEQYF. CDR3 nucleotide sequence: TGTGCCAGCAGTTACACCCGTGGACGGGCGACCCAAACCTACGAGCAGTACTTC.

This clonotype was recorded at least ten times. The rearrangement links TRBV20-1 to TRBJ1-4; a possible D gene is TRBD1 (5 bases). Trimming cost V 3 bases and J 8 bases, with 13 bases left between them. Per germline, CDR1 DFQATT and CDR2 SNEGSKA (reference sequence). This CDR3 is 13 amino acids long. The CDR3, as DNA: TGCAGTGCTAGCGGACATAGGAACGAAAAACTGTTTTTT. Protein: CSASGHRNEKLFF.

This rearrangement joins TRBV30 to TRBJ1-2; D ambiguous. Trimming pared 7 bases from V and 0 bases from J, leaving 18 bases between. The CDR3 sequence is 15 residues long. Germline assignment: CDR1 GTSNPN and CDR2 SVGIG (reference sequence). CDR3 loop: CASPELHGANYGYTF. CDR3 DNA: TGTGCCTCCCCGGAGTTGCACGGGGCTAACTATGGCTACACCTTC.

This clonotype is a singleton in its sample. The chain combines TRBV28 with TRBJ1-5; unclear D gene. From germline, CDR1 is MDHEN and CDR2 SYDVKM. The CDR3 is 13 residues long. Trimming pared 6 bases from V and 9 bases from J, leaving 15 bases between. The CDR3, as DNA: TGTGCCAGCAGCCCGCGTATCGAACGGCCCCAGCATTTT. It is translated as CASSPRIERPQHF.

This clonotype was detected many times. J is TRBJ2-1 and V is TRBV29-1; 12 bases are shared with TRBD2. V lost 7 bases, J lost 8 bases, and 6 bases stayed unmatched. Germline V gene sequence: CDR1 SQVTM, CDR2 ANQGSEA. The CDR3 loop spans 13 amino acids. CDR3 protein: CSARLAGVYEQFF. In DNA form, the CDR3 reads TGCAGCGCCCGACTAGCGGGAGTCTATGAGCAGTTCTTC.